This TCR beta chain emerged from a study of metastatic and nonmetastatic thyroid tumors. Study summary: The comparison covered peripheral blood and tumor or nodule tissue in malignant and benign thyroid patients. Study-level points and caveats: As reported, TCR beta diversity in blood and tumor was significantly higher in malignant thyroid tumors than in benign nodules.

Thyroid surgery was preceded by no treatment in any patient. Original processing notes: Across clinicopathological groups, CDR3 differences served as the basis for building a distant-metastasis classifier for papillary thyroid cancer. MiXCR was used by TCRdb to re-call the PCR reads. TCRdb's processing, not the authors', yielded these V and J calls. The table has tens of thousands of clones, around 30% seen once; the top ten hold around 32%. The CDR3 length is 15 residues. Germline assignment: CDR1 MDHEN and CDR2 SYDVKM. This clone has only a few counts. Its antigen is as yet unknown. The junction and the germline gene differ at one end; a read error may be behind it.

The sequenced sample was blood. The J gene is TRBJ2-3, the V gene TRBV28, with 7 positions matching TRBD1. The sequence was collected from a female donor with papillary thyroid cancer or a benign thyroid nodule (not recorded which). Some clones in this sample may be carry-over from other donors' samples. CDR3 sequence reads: CASRAKGAVTDTQYF. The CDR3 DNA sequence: TGTGCAAGCAGGGCAAAGGGGGCTGTCACAGATACGCAGTATTTT. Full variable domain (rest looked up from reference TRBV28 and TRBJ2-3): DVKVTQSSRYLVKRTGEKVFLECVQDMDHENMFWYRQDPGLGLRLIYFSYDVKMKEKGDIPEGYSVSREKKERFSLILESASTNQTSMYLCASRAKGAVTDTQYFGPGTRLTVL.